The TCR beta chain described here comes from a study of post-analysis software for immune sequencing data. Study-wide points: Five or six TRBV segments, TRBV5-6, TRBV5-1 and TRBV20-1 among them, were found more frequent in patients than controls.

Deletions cut 0 bases from V and 10 bases from J, with 17 bases between. CDR3 length: 15 amino acids. Germline V CDR1 and CDR2: SGHRS, YFSETQ. This clonotype turned up a few times. Antigen specificity is unknown. Unique molecular identifiers were built into the TCR beta cDNA libraries. TCRdb redid the calling of the PCR reads with MiXCR, one entry per CDR3 protein. Here the sample spans about 500,000 distinct CDR3 sequences, roughly 45% being singletons. This receptor was identified in a girl between 10 and 17 years old with multiple sclerosis. V is TRBV5-1 and J is TRBJ2-1, with TRBD1 as a possible D gene (6 bases). The material sequenced was blood. Here the CDR3 DNA reads TGCGCCAGCAGCTTGGGGGGGCTCCCCCTGGTGGAGCAGTTCTTC. As protein: CASSLGGLPLVEQFF.